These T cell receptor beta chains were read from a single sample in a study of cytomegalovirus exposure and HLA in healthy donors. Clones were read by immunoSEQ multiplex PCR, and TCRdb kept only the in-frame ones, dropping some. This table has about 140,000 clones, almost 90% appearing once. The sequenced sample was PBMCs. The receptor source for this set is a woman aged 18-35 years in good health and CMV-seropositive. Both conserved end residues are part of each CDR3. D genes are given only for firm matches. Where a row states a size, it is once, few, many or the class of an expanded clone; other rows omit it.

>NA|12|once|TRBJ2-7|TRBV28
TGTGCCAGCACCATACAGGGCTACGAGCAGTACTTC
CASTIQGYEQYF
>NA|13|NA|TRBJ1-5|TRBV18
TGTGCCAGCTCACCAGAGATGAATCAGCCCCAGCATTTT
CASSPEMNQPQHF
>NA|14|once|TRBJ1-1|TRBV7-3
TGTGCCAGCAGCGGCGGGACGGCAAACACTGAAGCTTTCTTT
CASSGGTANTEAFF
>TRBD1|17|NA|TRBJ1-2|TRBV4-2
TGTGCCAGCAGCCAAGATAGCGGACAGGGGTTCGAGTATGGCTACACCTTC
CASSQDSGQGFEYGYTF
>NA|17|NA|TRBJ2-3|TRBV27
TGTGCCAGCAGTTCCCAAATACAGACAGATTCCACAGATACGCAGTATTTT
CASSSQIQTDSTDTQYF
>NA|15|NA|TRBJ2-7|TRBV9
TGTGCCAGCAGCGTAAGGTCGGAGGGGAGCTACGAGCAGTACTTC
CASSVRSEGSYEQYF
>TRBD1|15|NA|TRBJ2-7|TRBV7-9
TGTGCCAGCAGCTTAGACAGGGGGCTAGTGTACGAGCAGTACTTC
CASSLDRGLVYEQYF
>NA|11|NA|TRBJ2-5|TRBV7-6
TGTGCCAGCAGCATCGAAGAGACCCAGTACTTC
CASSIEETQYF
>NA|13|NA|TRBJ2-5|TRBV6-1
TGTGCCAGCAGTCTAGTGGCCCAGGAGACCCAGTACTTC
CASSLVAQETQYF
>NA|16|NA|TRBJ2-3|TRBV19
TGTGCCAGTAGTATTTACAGCCCCTGGGGCACAGATACGCAGTATTTT
CASSIYSPWGTDTQYF
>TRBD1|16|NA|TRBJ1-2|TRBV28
TGTGCCAGCAGTTTAGCAGAGTCAGGGGGACTCTATGGCTACACCTTC
CASSLAESGGLYGYTF
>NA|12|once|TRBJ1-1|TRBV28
TGTGCCAGCAGGGGCCGCTTCACTGAAGCTTTCTTT
CASRGRFTEAFF
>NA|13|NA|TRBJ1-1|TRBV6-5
TGTGCCAGCAGTGTTACAGGGTCGGCTGAAGCTTTCTTT
CASSVTGSAEAFF
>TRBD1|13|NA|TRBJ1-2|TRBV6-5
TGTGCCAGCAGCCCTTCGGACAGGGGTGGCTACACCTTC
CASSPSDRGGYTF
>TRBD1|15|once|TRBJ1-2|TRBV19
TGTGCCAGTCAAACGAACAGGGGGAGGGCCTATGGCTACACCTTC
CASQTNRGRAYGYTF
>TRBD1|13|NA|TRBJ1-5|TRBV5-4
TGTGCCAGCAGTCGGGACAGGGGTCAGCCCCAGCATTTT
CASSRDRGQPQHF
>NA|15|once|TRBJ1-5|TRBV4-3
TGCGCCAGCAGCCAAGTCTACGGACAAAACCAGCCCCAGCATTTT
CASSQVYGQNQPQHF
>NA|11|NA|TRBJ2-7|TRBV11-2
TGTGCCAGCAGCTCCGTTTACGAGCAGTACTTC
CASSSVYEQYF
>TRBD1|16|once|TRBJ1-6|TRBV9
TGTGCCAGCAGCGTCAGCGCCGGGACAGCAAATTCACCCCTCCACTTT
CASSVSAGTANSPLHF
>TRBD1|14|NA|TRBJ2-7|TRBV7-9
TGTGCCAGCAGGGGGACAGGGACAAACTACGAGCAGTACTTC
CASRGTGTNYEQYF
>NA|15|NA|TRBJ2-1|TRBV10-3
TGTGCCATCAGTGAGTCGATTTCGGGTACAGGAGAGCAGTTCTTC
CAISESISGTGEQFF
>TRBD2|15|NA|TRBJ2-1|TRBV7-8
TGTGCCAGCCGGGGAACCGGGAGGGGCTGGAATGAGCAGTTCTTC
CASRGTGRGWNEQFF
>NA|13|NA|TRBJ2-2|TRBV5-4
TGTGCCAGCAGCTTTATAGAAGCCGGGGAGCTGTTTTTT
CASSFIEAGELFF
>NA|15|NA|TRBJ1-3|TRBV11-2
TGTGCCAGCAGCGCGACAGATAGCTCTGGAAACACCATATATTTT
CASSATDSSGNTIYF
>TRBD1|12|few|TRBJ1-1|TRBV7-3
TGTGCCAGCAGCACAGGGGGCACTGAAGCTTTCTTT
CASSTGGTEAFF
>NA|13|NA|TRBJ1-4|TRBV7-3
TGTGCCAGTTCTCAGGGCGCCGGTGAAAAACTGTTTTTT
CASSQGAGEKLFF